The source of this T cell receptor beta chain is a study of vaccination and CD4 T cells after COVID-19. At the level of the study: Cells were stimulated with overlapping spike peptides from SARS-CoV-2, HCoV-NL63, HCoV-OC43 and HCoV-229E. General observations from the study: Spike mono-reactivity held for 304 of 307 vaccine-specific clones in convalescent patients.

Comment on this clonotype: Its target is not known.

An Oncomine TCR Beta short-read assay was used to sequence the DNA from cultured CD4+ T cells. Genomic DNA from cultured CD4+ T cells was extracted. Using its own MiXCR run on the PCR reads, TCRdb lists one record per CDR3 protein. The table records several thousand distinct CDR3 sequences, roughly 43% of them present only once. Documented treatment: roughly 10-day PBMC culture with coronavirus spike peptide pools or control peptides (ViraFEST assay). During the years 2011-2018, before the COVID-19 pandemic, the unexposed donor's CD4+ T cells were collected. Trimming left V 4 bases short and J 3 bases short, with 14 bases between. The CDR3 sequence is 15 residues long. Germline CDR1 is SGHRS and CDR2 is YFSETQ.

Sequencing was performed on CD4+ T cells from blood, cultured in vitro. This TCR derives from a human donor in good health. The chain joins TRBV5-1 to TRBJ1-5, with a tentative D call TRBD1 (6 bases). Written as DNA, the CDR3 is TGCGCCAGCAGCGTAACCACAGGGCCCAATCAGCCCCAGCATTTT. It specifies CASSVTTGPNQPQHF.